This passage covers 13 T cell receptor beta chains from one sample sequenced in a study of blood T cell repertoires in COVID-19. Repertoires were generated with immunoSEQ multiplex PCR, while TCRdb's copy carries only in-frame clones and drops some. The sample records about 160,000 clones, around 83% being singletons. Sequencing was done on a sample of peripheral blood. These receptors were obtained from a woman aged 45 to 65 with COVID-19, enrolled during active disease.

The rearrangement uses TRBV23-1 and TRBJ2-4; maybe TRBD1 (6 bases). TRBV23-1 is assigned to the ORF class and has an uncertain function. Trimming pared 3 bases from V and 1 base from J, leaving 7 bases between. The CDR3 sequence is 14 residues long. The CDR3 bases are TGCGCCAGCAGTCACGGACAGGCCAAAAACATTCAGTACTTC. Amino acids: CASSHGQAKNIQYF.

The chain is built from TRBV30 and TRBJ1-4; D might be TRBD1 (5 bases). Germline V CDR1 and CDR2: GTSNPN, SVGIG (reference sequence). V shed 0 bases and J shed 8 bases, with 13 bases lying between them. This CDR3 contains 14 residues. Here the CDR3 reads CAWSVPTGSEKLFF. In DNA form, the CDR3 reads TGTGCCTGGAGTGTACCCACAGGAAGCGAAAAACTGTTTTTT.

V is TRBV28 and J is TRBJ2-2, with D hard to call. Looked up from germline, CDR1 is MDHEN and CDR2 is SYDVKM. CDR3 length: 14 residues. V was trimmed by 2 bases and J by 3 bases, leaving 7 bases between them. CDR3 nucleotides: TGTGCCAGCAGTTTAGGGCAGTACACCGGGGAGCTGTTTTTT. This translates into CASSLGQYTGELFF.

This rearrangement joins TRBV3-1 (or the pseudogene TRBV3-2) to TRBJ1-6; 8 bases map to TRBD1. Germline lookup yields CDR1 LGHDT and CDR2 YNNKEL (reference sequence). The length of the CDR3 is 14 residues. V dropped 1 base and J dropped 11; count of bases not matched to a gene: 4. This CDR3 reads CASSQGQGFAPLHF. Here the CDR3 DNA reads TGTGCCAGCAGCCAAGGACAGGGGTTTGCACCCCTCCACTTT.

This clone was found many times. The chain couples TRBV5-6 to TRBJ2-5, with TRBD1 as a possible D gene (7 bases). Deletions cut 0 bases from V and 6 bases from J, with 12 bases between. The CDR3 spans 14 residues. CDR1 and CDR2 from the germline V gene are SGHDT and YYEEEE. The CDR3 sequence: CASSLVGGGKTQYF. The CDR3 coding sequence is TGTGCCAGCAGCTTGGTCGGAGGGGGCAAGACCCAGTACTTC.

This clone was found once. The DNA for the CDR3 is TGTGCCAGCAGTTTCGGGGGAGGAACTGAAGCTTTCTTT. It is translated as CASSFGGGTEAFF. This chain links TRBV12-3 or TRBV12-4 with TRBJ1-1; weak D call: TRBD1 (5 bases). The CDR3 spans 13 residues. V was pared by 3 bases and J by 5 bases, with 10 bases between.

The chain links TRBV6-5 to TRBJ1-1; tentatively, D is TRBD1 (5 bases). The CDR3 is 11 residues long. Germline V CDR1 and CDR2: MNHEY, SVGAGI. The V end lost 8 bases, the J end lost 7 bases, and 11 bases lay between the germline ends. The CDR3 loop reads CASGGGNEAFF. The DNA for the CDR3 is TGTGCCAGCGGGGGGGGGAATGAAGCTTTCTTT.

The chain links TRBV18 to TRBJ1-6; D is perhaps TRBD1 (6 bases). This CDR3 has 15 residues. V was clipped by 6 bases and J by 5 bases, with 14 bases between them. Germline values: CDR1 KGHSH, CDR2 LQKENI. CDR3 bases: TGTGCCAGCTCGGAACGGACAGATAATAATTCACCCCTCCACTTT. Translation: CASSERTDNNSPLHF.

CDR3 bases: TGTGCCAGCAGTTCCGGGGGGGGCCGGGGCTATGGCTACACCTTC. Protein product: CASSSGGGRGYGYTF. The rearrangement joins TRBV28 to TRBJ1-2, with D maybe TRBD1 (6 bases). From germline, CDR1 is MDHEN and CDR2 SYDVKM. The CDR3 loop spans 15 amino acids. Trimming took 4 bases from V and 4 from J, leaving 16 bases between them.

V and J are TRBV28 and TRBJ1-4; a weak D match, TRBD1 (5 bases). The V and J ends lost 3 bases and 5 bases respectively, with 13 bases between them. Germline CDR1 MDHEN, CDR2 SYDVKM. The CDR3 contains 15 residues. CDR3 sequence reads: CASSFQGTANEKLFF. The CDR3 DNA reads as TGTGCCAGCAGTTTTCAGGGCACAGCGAATGAAAAACTGTTTTTT.

The CDR3 sequence is CASSLSQGYEQYF. In DNA form, the CDR3 reads TGTGCCAGCAGCTTAAGCCAGGGTTACGAGCAGTACTTC. The chain recombines TRBV7-6 with TRBJ2-7; D is possibly TRBD1 (5 bases). Germline CDR1 is SGHVS and CDR2 is FNYEAQ. The CDR3 is made up of 13 amino acids. Trimming shortened V by 2 bases and J by 4 bases, and 9 bases separated the two germline ends.

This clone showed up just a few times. The CDR3 nucleotides are TGTGCCAGCAGTCGGACAGTATCTAATGAAAAACTGTTTTTT. Translating gives CASSRTVSNEKLFF. The chain employs TRBV6-5 and TRBJ1-4; D might be TRBD1 (6 bases). The germline V gene has CDR1 MNHEY and CDR2 SVGAGI. The CDR3 loop spans 14 amino acids. V dropped 5 bases and J dropped 3 bases, with 10 bases sitting between them.

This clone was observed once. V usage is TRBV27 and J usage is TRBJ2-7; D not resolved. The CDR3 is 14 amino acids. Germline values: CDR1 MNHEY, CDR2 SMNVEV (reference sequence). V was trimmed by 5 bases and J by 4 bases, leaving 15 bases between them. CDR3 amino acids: CASSPVAGPYEQYF. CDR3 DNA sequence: TGTGCCAGCAGTCCCGTGGCAGGTCCGTACGAGCAGTACTTC.